This record concerns one TCR beta chain sequence. CDR1 is MDHEN and CDR2 is SYDVKM in the germline V gene. The trim removed 3 bases at V and 4 bases at J, leaving 6 bases unmatched. The CDR3 runs 15 residues. This entry is derived from a study of OX40 agonist ivuxolimab in advanced cancers. Turning to the study itself: Among those treated, three patients had partial responses, one with hepatocellular carcinoma and two with cutaneous melanoma.

The data were produced by immunoSEQ multiplex PCR, yet TCRdb's version contains in-frame clones alone and is incomplete. This table holds 55,000 to 70,000 clones, around 86% found once. This chain uses TRBV28 with TRBJ2-3; 8 nucleotides agree with TRBD2. The receptor's source is an adult with an advanced solid tumor such as melanoma, head and neck, liver or kidney cancer. The input for sequencing was CD4+ or CD8+ T cells sorted from blood, taken in a trial of the OX40 agonist ivuxolimab. The CDR3 DNA reads as TGTGCCAGCAGTTTGCGAGCGGGGGTTCCAGATACGCAGTATTTT. Its translation: CASSLRAGVPDTQYF.